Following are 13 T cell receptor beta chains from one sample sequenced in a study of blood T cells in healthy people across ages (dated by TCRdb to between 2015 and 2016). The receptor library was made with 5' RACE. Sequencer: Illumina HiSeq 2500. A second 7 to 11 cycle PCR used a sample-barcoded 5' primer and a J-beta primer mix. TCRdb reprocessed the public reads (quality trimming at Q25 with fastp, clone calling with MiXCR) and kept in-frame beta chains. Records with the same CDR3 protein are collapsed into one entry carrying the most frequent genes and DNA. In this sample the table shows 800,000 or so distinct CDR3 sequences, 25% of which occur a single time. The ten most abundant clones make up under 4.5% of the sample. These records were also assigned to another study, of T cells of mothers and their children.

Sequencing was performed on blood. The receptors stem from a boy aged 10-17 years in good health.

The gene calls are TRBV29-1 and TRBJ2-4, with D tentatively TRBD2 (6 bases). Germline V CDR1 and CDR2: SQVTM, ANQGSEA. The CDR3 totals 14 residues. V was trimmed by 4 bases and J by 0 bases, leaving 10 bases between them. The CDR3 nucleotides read TGCAGCGTTGTGGCGGGGATAGCCAAAAACATTCAGTACTTC. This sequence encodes CSVVAGIAKNIQYF.

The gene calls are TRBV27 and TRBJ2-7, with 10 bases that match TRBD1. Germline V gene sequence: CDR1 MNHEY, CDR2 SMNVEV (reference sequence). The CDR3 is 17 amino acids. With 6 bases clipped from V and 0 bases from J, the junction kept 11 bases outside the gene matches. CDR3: CASSMGQGPGSSYEQYF. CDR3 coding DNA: TGTGCCAGCAGCATGGGACAGGGGCCCGGAAGCTCCTACGAGCAGTACTTC.

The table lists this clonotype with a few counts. Written as DNA, the CDR3 is TGCAGCGTAGAACCGGGTCACACTGAAGCTTTCTTT. It encodes CSVEPGHTEAFF. This chain joins TRBV29-1 and TRBJ1-1; D is unclear. Germline loops: CDR1 SQVTM, CDR2 ANQGSEA. V dropped 6 bases and J dropped 3 bases, with 11 bases sitting between them. The CDR3 length is 12 residues. The entire variable domain, with the rest obtained from reference TRBV29-1 and TRBJ1-1, is as follows: SAVISQKPSRDICQRGTSLTIQCQVDSQVTMMFWYRQQPGQSLTLIATANQGSEATYESGFVIDKFPISRPNLTFSTLTVSNMSPEDSSIYLCSVEPGHTEAFFGQGTRLTVV.

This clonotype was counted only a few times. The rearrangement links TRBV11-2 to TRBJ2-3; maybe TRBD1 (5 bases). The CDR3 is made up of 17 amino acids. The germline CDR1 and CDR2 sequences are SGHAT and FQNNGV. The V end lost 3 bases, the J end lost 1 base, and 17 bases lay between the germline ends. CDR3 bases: TGTGCCAGCAGCTTCGTCCCCTGGGAAGGGGGCACAGATACGCAGTATTTT. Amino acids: CASSFVPWEGGTDTQYF.

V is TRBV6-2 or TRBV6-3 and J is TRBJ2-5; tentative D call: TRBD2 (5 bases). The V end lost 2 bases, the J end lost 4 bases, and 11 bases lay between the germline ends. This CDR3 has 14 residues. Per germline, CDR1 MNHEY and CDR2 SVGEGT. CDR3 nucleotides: TGTGCCAGCAGTTACGCACTAGTCCCAGAGACCCAGTACTTC. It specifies CASSYALVPETQYF.

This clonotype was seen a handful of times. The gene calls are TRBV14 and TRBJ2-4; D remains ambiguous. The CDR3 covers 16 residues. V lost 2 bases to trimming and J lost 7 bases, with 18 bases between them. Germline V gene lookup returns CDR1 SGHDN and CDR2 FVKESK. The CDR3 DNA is TGTGCCAGCAGCCAAACCCGGTGGGCTCCCCTCAACATTCAGTACTTC. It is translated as CASSQTRWAPLNIQYF.

CDR3 nucleotide sequence: TGTGCCAGCAGTAACCTCCTTAGAGGGAGCTCCTACGAGCAGTACTTC. This sequence encodes CASSNLLRGSSYEQYF. The chain has TRBV6-5 and TRBJ2-7; perhaps TRBD2 as D (5 bases). Germline V gene sequence: CDR1 MNHEY, CDR2 SVGAGI. This CDR3 is built from 16 residues. Trimming pared 5 bases from V and 0 bases from J, leaving 17 bases between.

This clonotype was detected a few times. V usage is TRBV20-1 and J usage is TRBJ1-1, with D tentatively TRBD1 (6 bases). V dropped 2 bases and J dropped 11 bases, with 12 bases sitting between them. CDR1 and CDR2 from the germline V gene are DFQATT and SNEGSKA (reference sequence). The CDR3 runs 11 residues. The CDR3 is CSARPTGTAFF. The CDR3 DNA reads TGCAGTGCTAGACCTACAGGGACGGCTTTCTTT.

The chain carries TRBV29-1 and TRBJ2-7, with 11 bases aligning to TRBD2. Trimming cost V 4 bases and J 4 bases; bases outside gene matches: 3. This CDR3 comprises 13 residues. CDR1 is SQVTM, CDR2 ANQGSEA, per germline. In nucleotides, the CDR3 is TGCAGCGTTGCCGGACTAGCGGGTTACGAGCAGTACTTC. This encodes CSVAGLAGYEQYF.

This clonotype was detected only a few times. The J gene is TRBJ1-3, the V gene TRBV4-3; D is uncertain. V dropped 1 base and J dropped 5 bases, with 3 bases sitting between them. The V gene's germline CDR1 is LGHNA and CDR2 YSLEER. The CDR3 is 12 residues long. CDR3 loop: CASSQVRNTIYF. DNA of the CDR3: TGCGCCAGCAGCCAAGTACGAAACACCATATATTTT.

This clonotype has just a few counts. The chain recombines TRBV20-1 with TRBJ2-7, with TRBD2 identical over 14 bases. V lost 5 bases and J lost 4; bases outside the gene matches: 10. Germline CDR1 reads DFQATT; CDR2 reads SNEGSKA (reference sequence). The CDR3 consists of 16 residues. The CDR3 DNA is TGCAGTGCTCTTTCCGGGACTAGCGGGGGATATTACGAGCAGTACTTC. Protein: CSALSGTSGGYYEQYF.

The CDR3 sequence is CASSGRGQHNEKLFF. In nucleotides, the CDR3 is TGTGCCAGCAGCGGCAGGGGACAGCATAATGAAAAACTGTTTTTT. The gene calls are TRBV7-9 and TRBJ1-4, with TRBD1 identical over 7 bases. Unmatched junction bases numbered 7, after V lost 5 bases and J lost 4 bases. Germline V lookup: CDR1 SEHNR, CDR2 FQNEAQ (reference sequence). The CDR3 is 15 residues long. Drawing the rest from reference TRBV7-9 and TRBJ1-4, the complete variable domain is DTGVSQNPRHKITKRGQNVTFRCDPISEHNRLYWYRQTLGQGPEFLTYFQNEAQLEKSRLLSDRFSAERPKGSFSTLEIQRTEQGDSAMYLCASSGRGQHNEKLFFGSGTQLSVL.

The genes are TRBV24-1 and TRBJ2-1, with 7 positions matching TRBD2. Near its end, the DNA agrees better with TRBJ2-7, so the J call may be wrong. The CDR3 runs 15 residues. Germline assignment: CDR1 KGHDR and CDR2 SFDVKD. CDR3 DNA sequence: TGTGCCACCAGTGATGGTTCGGCAGGGACTAATGAGCAGTACTTC. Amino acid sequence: CATSDGSAGTNEQYF.